The clone carrying this T cell receptor beta chain was recorded many times. Time point reported: sample taken at primary tumor resection. From tumor, nontumor lung or frozen PBMC, whole RNA was taken unsorted for sequencing. The data stem from a study of spatial heterogeneity in lung cancer. As for the study in general: Detection consistently yielded more beta chains than alpha chains.

The CDR3 extends over 14 amino acids. Trimming stripped 3 bases from V and 0 bases from J, with 5 bases between. MiXCR, run by TCRdb on the 5' RACE reads, gives a single entry per CDR3 protein. The sample lists approximately 47,000 distinct CDR3 sequences, about 7.4% occurring once. The input for sequencing was PBMCs, taken at surgery. The genes are TRBV12-3 or TRBV12-4 and TRBJ2-2; D call uncertain. The clonotype was recovered from a female donor with early-stage non-small cell lung cancer. CDR3 DNA sequence: TGTGCCAGCAGTTTGTCAGCGAACACCGGGGAGCTGTTTTTT. Amino acid sequence: CASSLSANTGELFF.